This T cell receptor (beta chain) was observed in a study of blood T cell repertoires in COVID-19. This CDR3 contains 14 residues. J was trimmed by 6 bases and V by 5 bases; bases with no gene match: 8. CDR1 is SGHTA and CDR2 is FQGNSA in the germline V gene. Repertoires were generated with immunoSEQ multiplex PCR, while TCRdb's copy carries only in-frame clones and drops some. Of around 100,000 clones listed, 70% to 80% were seen once; the top ten hold about 9.3%. This clonotype was sampled from a man in his fifties or sixties with active or convalescent COVID-19. The chain employs TRBV7-2 and TRBJ2-3, with 7 nucleotides matching TRBD2. Sequenced: peripheral blood. DNA for the CDR3: TGTGCCAGCAGCAAACGAGAGGGAGGGGATACGCAGTATTTT. This codes for CASSKREGGDTQYF.